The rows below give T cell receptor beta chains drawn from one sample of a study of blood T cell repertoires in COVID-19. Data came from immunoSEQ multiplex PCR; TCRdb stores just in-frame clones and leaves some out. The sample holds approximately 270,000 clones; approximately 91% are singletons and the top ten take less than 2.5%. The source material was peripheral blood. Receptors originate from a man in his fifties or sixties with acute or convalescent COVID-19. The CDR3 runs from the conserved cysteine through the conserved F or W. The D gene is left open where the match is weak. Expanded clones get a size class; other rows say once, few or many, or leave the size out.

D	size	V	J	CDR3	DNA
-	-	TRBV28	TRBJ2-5	CASSSLGRLLQETQYF	TGTGCCAGCAGTTCCCTTGGGAGACTCTTGCAAGAGACCCAGTACTTC
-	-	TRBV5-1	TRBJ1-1	CASSFGGTEAFF	TGCGCCAGCAGCTTCGGGGGGACTGAAGCTTTCTTT
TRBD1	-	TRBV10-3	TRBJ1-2	CAIRLDRAYGYTF	TGTGCCATCAGGCTGGACAGGGCTTATGGCTACACCTTC
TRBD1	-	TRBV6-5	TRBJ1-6	CASSPTGASSPLHF	TGTGCCAGCAGTCCCACAGGGGCGAGTTCACCCCTCCACTTT
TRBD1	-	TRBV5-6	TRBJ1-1	CASSPRGQELSTEAFF	TGTGCCAGCAGCCCCAGGGGACAGGAGCTAAGCACTGAAGCTTTCTTT
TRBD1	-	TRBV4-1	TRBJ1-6	CASSQEGPGTGNLSPLHF	TGCGCCAGCAGCCAAGAAGGACCCGGGACAGGGAATCTGTCACCCCTCCACTTT
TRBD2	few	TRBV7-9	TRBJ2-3	CASSSVLAGRATDTQYF	TGTGCCAGCAGCTCAGTGCTAGCGGGCCGGGCCACAGATACGCAGTATTTT
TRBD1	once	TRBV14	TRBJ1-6	CASSRSRTGINPIRPPLHF	TGTGCCAGCAGCCGATCCCGGACAGGGATCAATCCGATTAGGCCACCCCTCCACTTT
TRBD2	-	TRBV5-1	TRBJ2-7	CASSLESSGGYEQYF	TGCGCCAGCAGCTTGGAGTCTAGCGGGGGCTACGAGCAGTACTTC
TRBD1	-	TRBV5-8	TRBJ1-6	CASSLGGQGSPLHF	TGTGCCAGCAGCTTGGGTGGACAGGGATCACCCCTCCACTTT
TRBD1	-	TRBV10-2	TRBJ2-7	CASARQGTSYEQYF	TGCGCCAGCGCCCGACAGGGAACGTCCTACGAGCAGTACTTC
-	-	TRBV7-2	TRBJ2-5	CASSQGGQETQYF	TGTGCCAGCAGCCAGGGGGGCCAAGAGACCCAGTACTTC
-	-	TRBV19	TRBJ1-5	CASSIGGGSNQPQHF	TGTGCCAGTAGTATAGGTGGGGGGAGCAATCAGCCCCAGCATTTT
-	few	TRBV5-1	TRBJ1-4	CASSLASGQLEKLFF	TGCGCCAGCAGCTTGGCCTCGGGACAACTTGAAAAACTGTTTTTT
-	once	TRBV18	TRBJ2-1	CASSPADNIYNEQFF	TGTGCCAGCTCACCTGCGGACAACATCTACAATGAGCAGTTCTTC
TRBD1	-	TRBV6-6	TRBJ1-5	CASSYQGANSQPQHF	TGTGCCAGCAGTTACCAGGGGGCAAATAGTCAGCCCCAGCATTTT
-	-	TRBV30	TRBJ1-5	CAWSVHGVDQPQHF	TGTGCCTGGAGTGTACACGGAGTCGATCAGCCCCAGCATTTT
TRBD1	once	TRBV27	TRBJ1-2	CASSLEQGAPHGYTF	TGTGCCAGCAGTTTGGAACAGGGGGCGCCCCATGGCTACACCTTC
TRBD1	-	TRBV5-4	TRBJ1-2	CASSFPGGYGYTF	TGTGCCAGCAGCTTCCCAGGGGGCTATGGCTACACCTTC
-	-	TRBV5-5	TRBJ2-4	CASSFVPPRGKNIQYF	TGTGCCAGCAGCTTTGTCCCCCCTAGAGGGAAAAACATTCAGTACTTC
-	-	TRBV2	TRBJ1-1	CASSALDDSANTEAFF	TGTGCCAGCAGTGCCCTCGATGACAGTGCGAACACTGAAGCTTTCTTT